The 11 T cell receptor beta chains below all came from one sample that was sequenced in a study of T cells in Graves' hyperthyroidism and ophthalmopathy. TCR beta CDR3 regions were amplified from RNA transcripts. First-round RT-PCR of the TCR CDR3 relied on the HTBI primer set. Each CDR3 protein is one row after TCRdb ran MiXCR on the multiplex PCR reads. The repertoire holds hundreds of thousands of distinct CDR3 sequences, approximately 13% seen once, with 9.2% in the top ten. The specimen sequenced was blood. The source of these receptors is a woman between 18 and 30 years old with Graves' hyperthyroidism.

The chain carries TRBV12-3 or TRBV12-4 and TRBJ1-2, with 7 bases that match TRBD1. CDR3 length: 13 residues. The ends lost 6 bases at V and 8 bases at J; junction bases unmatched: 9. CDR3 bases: TGTGCCAGCAGCTCTGACAGGGCGGACGGCTACACCTTC. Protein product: CASSSDRADGYTF.

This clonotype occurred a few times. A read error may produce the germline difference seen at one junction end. CDR3 sequence: CAITDGTSGNYNEQSF. The CDR3 nucleotides are TGTGCCATCACCGATGGCACTAGCGGGAACTACAATGAGCAGTCCTTC. The chain joins TRBV10-3 to TRBJ2-1; 10 nucleotides agree with TRBD2. CDR3 length: 16 amino acids. Looked up from germline, CDR1 is ENHRY and CDR2 is SYGVKD.

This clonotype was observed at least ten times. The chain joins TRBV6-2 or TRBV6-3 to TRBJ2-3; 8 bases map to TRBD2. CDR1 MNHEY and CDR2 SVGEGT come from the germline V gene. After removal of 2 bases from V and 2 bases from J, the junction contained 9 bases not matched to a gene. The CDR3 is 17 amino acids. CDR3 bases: TGTGCCAGCAGTTACCAAGGCGGGGGGTACACCACAGATACGCAGTATTTT. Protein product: CASSYQGGGYTTDTQYF.

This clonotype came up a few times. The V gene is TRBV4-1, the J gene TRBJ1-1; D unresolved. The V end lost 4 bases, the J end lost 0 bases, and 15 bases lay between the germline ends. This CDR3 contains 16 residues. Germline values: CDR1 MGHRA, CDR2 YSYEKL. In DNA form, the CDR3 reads TGCGCCAGCAGCCCCCGGCAGGCATCCCTGAACACTGAAGCTTTCTTT. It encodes CASSPRQASLNTEAFF.

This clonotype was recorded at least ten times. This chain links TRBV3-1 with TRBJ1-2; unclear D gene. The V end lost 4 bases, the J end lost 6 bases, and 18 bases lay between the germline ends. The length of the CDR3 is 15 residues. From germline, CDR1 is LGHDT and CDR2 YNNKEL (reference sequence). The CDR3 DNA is TGTGCCAGCAGCCCTCAGCCGGGTTTGGGCGATGGCTACACCTTC. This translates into CASSPQPGLGDGYTF.

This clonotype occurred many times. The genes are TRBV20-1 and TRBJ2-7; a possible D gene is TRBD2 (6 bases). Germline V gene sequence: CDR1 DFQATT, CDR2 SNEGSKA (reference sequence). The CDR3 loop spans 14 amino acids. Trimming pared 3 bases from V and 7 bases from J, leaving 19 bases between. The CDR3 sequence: CSASPSAPIGEQYF. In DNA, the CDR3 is TGCAGTGCTAGTCCTAGCGCCCCTATAGGGGAGCAGTACTTC.

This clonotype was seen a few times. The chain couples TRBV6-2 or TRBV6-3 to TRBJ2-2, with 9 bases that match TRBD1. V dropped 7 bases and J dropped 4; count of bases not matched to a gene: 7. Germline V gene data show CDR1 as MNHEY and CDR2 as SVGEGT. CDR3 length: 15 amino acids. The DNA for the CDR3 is TGTGCCAGCAATACGGACAGGGGTAGCACCGGGGAGCTGTTTTTT. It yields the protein CASNTDRGSTGELFF.

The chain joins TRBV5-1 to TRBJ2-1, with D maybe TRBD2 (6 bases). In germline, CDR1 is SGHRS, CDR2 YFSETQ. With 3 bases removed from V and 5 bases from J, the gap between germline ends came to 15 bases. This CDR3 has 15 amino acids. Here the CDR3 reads CASSSPGLQNNEQFF. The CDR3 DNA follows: TGCGCCAGCAGCTCACCGGGACTTCAAAACAATGAGCAGTTCTTC.

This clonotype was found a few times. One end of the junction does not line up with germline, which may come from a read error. The CDR3 spells CASRTVYRGSTNTGAFF. The DNA of the CDR3 is TGCGCCAGCAGGACCGTTTACAGGGGATCGACGAACACTGGAGCTTTCTTT. This chain joins TRBV5-1 and TRBJ1-1; 7 bases agree with TRBD1. CDR3 length: 17 residues. Germline CDR1 SGHRS, CDR2 YFSETQ.

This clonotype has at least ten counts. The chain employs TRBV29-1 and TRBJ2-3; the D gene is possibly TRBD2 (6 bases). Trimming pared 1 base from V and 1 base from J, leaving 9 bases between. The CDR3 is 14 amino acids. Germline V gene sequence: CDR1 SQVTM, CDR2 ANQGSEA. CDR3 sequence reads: CSVEGASGTDTQYF. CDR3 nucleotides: TGCAGCGTTGAAGGGGCTAGCGGCACAGATACGCAGTATTTT.

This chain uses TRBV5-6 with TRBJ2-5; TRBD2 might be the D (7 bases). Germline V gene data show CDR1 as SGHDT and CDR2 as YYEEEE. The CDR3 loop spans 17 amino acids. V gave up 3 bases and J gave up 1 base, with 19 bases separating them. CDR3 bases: TGTGCCAGCAGCTGGGGGGGCCAGGACCAGGGCCAAGAGACCCAGTACTTC. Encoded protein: CASSWGGQDQGQETQYF.